This T cell receptor (beta chain) was retrieved from a study of blood T cell repertoires in COVID-19. Looking at the study overall: Specimens from acute and convalescent COVID-19 originated in the United States, Italy and Spain.

Clones were read by immunoSEQ multiplex PCR, and TCRdb kept only the in-frame ones, dropping some. This sample has about 120,000 clones; roughly 81% occur once, and the top ten carry less than 11%. V lost 4 bases and J 4 bases, leaving 15 bases between the germline ends. Germline CDR1 MNHNY, CDR2 SVGAGI (reference sequence). This CDR3 region has 15 residues. This receptor was obtained from a human donor in a cohort sampled during active COVID-19. The sample comprised peripheral blood. The chain employs TRBV6-6 and TRBJ2-3; D is perhaps TRBD2 (5 bases). The chain's CDR3 is CASSSADVRADTQYF. CDR3 bases: TGTGCCAGCAGTTCGGCGGACGTGAGGGCAGATACGCAGTATTTT.